These T cell receptor beta chains were read from a single sample in a study of blood T cell repertoires in COVID-19. Assay used: immunoSEQ multiplex PCR; TCRdb lists only in-frame clones, some missing. Among over 200,000 clones listed, 70% to 90% were seen once. The sequencing sample was made of PBMCs or T cells enriched from blood (not recorded which). These receptors all stem from a man aged 18-30 years who had recovered from COVID-19. The CDR3 runs from the conserved cysteine through the conserved F or W. Each record gives: D gene, clone size, J gene, V gene, CDR3 DNA, CDR3 protein. The D gene is left open where the match is weak. Rows may omit the clone size; those that give it use once, few, many or a size class.

D: NA; size: NA; J: TRBJ1-3; V: TRBV5-1; DNA: TGCGCCAGCACCCGGGAGCCAACTGGAAACACCATATATTTT; CDR3: CASTREPTGNTIYF
D: TRBD2; size: NA; J: TRBJ2-2; V: TRBV6-2/TRBV6-3; DNA: TGTGCCAGCAGTCCGGCTAGCGGGATAACTCGTCCCGGGGAGCTGTTTTTT; CDR3: CASSPASGITRPGELFF
D: NA; size: NA; J: TRBJ2-1; V: TRBV19; DNA: TGTGCCAGTAGTATTCGGTTACCCAATGAGCAGTTCTTC; CDR3: CASSIRLPNEQFF
D: TRBD2; size: NA; J: TRBJ2-3; V: TRBV7-7; DNA: TGTGCTAGCGCCCCTACTAGCGGTTACACAGATACGCAGTATTTT; CDR3: CASAPTSGYTDTQYF
D: NA; size: NA; J: TRBJ1-3; V: TRBV30; DNA: TGTGCCTGGAGTCCCCCTAAGAAATCACTAAACACCATATATTTT; CDR3: CAWSPPKKSLNTIYF
D: NA; size: NA; J: TRBJ2-2; V: TRBV4-2; DNA: TGTGCCAGCAGCCAAGCAGGGGCGGGGGCCGGGGAGCTGTTTTTT; CDR3: CASSQAGAGAGELFF
D: NA; size: NA; J: TRBJ2-5; V: TRBV7-2; DNA: TGTGCCAGCAGCTTAGTAGCCCCCTGGGAGACCCAGTACTTC; CDR3: CASSLVAPWETQYF
D: TRBD1; size: NA; J: TRBJ2-7; V: TRBV28; DNA: TGTGCCAGCAGTTTTAAGGGGACAGGGGTCTACGAGCAGTACTTC; CDR3: CASSFKGTGVYEQYF
D: NA; size: NA; J: TRBJ1-2; V: TRBV10-3; DNA: TGTGCCATCAGTGAACCTACAGGGAACTATGGCTACACCTTC; CDR3: CAISEPTGNYGYTF
D: NA; size: once; J: TRBJ2-1; V: TRBV20-1; DNA: TGCAGTGCTAGTATGAGGCCCTACAATGAGCAGTTCTTC; CDR3: CSASMRPYNEQFF
D: TRBD2; size: once; J: TRBJ2-1; V: TRBV7-9; DNA: TGTGCCAGCAGCCTAAAGCGGGAAATACACAATGAGCAGTTCTTC; CDR3: CASSLKREIHNEQFF
D: NA; size: NA; J: TRBJ1-2; V: TRBV19; DNA: TGTGCCAGTAGTATAGGAGGCCGGGAAGATGGCTACACCTTC; CDR3: CASSIGGREDGYTF
D: TRBD1; size: NA; J: TRBJ1-1; V: TRBV19; DNA: TGTGCCAGTAGTATATCCCGGGACAGGGTTGCGGCTTTCTTT; CDR3: CASSISRDRVAAFF
D: TRBD2; size: NA; J: TRBJ2-7; V: TRBV3-1/TRBV3-2; DNA: TGTGCCAGCAGCCAGACCGGGGGGGCCCCCTACGAGCAGTACTTC; CDR3: CASSQTGGAPYEQYF
D: TRBD1; size: NA; J: TRBJ2-7; V: TRBV19; DNA: TGTGCCAGTAGTATTAGGGGGCCCATTGGGAGCTACGAGCAGTACTTC; CDR3: CASSIRGPIGSYEQYF
D: TRBD1; size: NA; J: TRBJ1-2; V: TRBV23-1; DNA: TGCGCCAGCAGTCCCGAGGGACAGGGGAATGGCTACACCTTC; CDR3: CASSPEGQGNGYTF
D: NA; size: NA; J: TRBJ1-5; V: TRBV21-1; DNA: TGTGCCAGCAGCAAAGAGGAGGGGCGCGTCGGCAATCAGCCCCAGCATTTT; CDR3: CASSKEEGRVGNQPQHF
D: NA; size: once; J: TRBJ1-1; V: TRBV19; DNA: TGTGCCAGTAGTTACAGGAGGAACACTGAAGCTTTCTTT; CDR3: CASSYRRNTEAFF
D: NA; size: NA; J: TRBJ2-5; V: TRBV18; DNA: TGTGCCAGCTCCCCGACAGATTTAGAGACCCAGTACTTC; CDR3: CASSPTDLETQYF
D: NA; size: NA; J: TRBJ2-2; V: TRBV14; DNA: TGTGCCAGCAGCCCGCGGGGCTTCGGGGAGCTGTTTTTT; CDR3: CASSPRGFGELFF
D: TRBD1; size: NA; J: TRBJ2-1; V: TRBV6-4; DNA: TGTGCCAGCAGTGCGGACAGGGTGAATGAGCAGTTCTTC; CDR3: CASSADRVNEQFF
D: TRBD2; size: NA; J: TRBJ2-7; V: TRBV12-3/TRBV12-4; DNA: TGTGCCAGCAGCAGAGCGGGAAACTACGAGCAGTACTTC; CDR3: CASSRAGNYEQYF
D: TRBD1; size: NA; J: TRBJ1-2; V: TRBV28; DNA: TGTGCCAGCAGTTTCTTGGACAGGGGAAGTAACTATGGCTACACCTTC; CDR3: CASSFLDRGSNYGYTF
D: TRBD2; size: NA; J: TRBJ2-1; V: TRBV27; DNA: TGTGCCAGCAGTATATATAGCGGGAGGCGCTCCTACAATGAGCAGTTCTTC; CDR3: CASSIYSGRRSYNEQFF
D: NA; size: NA; J: TRBJ2-5; V: TRBV6-1; DNA: TGTGCCAGCAGCGAAGGGGGGGTGGAGACCCAGTACTTC; CDR3: CASSEGGVETQYF
D: NA; size: NA; J: TRBJ2-7; V: TRBV28; DNA: TGTGCCAGCAGTTTAGTGAGGGAGCAGTACTTC; CDR3: CASSLVREQYF